A selection of T cell receptor beta chains follows, all from one sample in a study of blood T cell repertoires in COVID-19. Sequencing used immunoSEQ multiplex PCR; TCRdb keeps in-frame clones, though not all of them. The table has 62,000 or so clones, around 86% seen once. The sample was peripheral blood. The receptor source for this set is a woman aged 60-75 years with acute or convalescent COVID-19. Both conserved end residues are part of each CDR3. The D gene is left open where the match is weak.

V: TRBV7-9
D: TRBD2
J: TRBJ2-7
CDR3: CASKKTGGGRSHYEQYF

V: TRBV19
D: NA
J: TRBJ1-2
CDR3: CASIETLGSSGYTF

V: TRBV2
D: NA
J: TRBJ1-3
CDR3: CASNDPGSSGNTIYF

V: TRBV5-1
D: NA
J: TRBJ2-3
CDR3: CASSPLGSTDTQYF

V: TRBV5-1
D: NA
J: TRBJ1-3
CDR3: CASSLTGGSVHSGNTIYF

V: TRBV11-2
D: NA
J: TRBJ1-6
CDR3: CASSLADNSPLHF

V: TRBV5-6
D: TRBD1
J: TRBJ2-7
CDR3: CASSSRQGLFEQYF

V: TRBV11-3
D: TRBD2
J: TRBJ2-1
CDR3: CASSPGGSSYNEQFF

V: TRBV28
D: NA
J: TRBJ1-3
CDR3: CASALQVLSGNTIYF

V: TRBV28
D: TRBD1
J: TRBJ1-1
CDR3: CASSLLRGPAFF

V: TRBV28
D: NA
J: TRBJ1-1
CDR3: CASLSAQDDMNTEAFF

V: TRBV30
D: NA
J: TRBJ1-6
CDR3: CAWSVMQGLTPLHF

V: TRBV4-1
D: NA
J: TRBJ1-6
CDR3: CASSPQGQNASPLHF

V: TRBV5-1
D: NA
J: TRBJ1-6
CDR3: CASSPVQIYNSPLHF

V: TRBV7-3
D: NA
J: TRBJ1-6
CDR3: CASSPSGGWENSPLHF

V: TRBV5-6
D: NA
J: TRBJ2-1
CDR3: CASSPGWSSYNEQFF

V: TRBV7-2
D: TRBD1
J: TRBJ2-4
CDR3: CASSFTGTANIQYF

V: TRBV5-1
D: NA
J: TRBJ1-6
CDR3: CASRATSGGDSPLHF

V: TRBV28
D: TRBD1
J: TRBJ2-6
CDR3: CASSSPSRGLGANVLTF

V: TRBV6-6
D: NA
J: TRBJ2-3
CDR3: CASSYGQNTDTQYF

V: TRBV5-3
D: TRBD2
J: TRBJ2-3
CDR3: CARSLRRLAGPVDTQYF

V: TRBV27
D: TRBD1
J: TRBJ1-6
CDR3: CASARKGTGVSPLHF

V: TRBV19
D: NA
J: TRBJ1-3
CDR3: CASSIRQISGNTIYF

V: TRBV15
D: NA
J: TRBJ2-2
CDR3: CATSRDRGLDTGELFF

V: TRBV5-3
D: NA
J: TRBJ2-4
CDR3: CARSSSEFAKNIQYF

V: TRBV5-1
D: TRBD1
J: TRBJ2-3
CDR3: CASSKDRGATDTQYF

V: TRBV19
D: NA
J: TRBJ1-3
CDR3: CASTLRGGNSGNTIYF

V: TRBV18
D: TRBD1
J: TRBJ1-1
CDR3: CASSRGRQGIGTEAFF

V: TRBV7-9
D: TRBD1
J: TRBJ1-6
CDR3: CASSSDRVSPLHF